This passage covers 6 T cell receptor beta chains from one sample sequenced in a study of post-analysis software for immune sequencing data. Study-wide results and limits: Higher frequency in patients than in controls was seen for roughly five TRBV segments, with TRBV5-6, TRBV5-1 and TRBV20-1 among them.

Antigens of these TCRs are unknown. Researchers reported that TCR beta cDNA libraries carried unique molecular identifiers. One entry per CDR3 protein results from TCRdb running MiXCR on the PCR reads. The sample carries almost 700,000 distinct CDR3 sequences, approximately 60% recorded once. Source material: blood. Source of these receptors: a girl aged 2-9 years with multiple sclerosis.

The chain recombines TRBV5-1 with TRBJ2-1; a weak D match, TRBD2 (6 bases). There are 15 residues in the CDR3. Per the germline V gene, CDR1 is SGHRS and CDR2 is YFSETQ. V was cut by 3 bases and J by 1 base, with 11 bases left in between. CDR3 DNA: TGCGCCAGCAGCTCGGGAGACCATTCCTACAATGAGCAGTTCTTC. The encoded protein is CASSSGDHSYNEQFF. Drawing the rest from reference TRBV5-1 and TRBJ2-1, the complete variable domain is KAGVTQTPRYLIKTRGQQVTLSCSPISGHRSVSWYQQTPGQGLQFLFEYFSETQRNKGNFPGRFSGRQFSNSRSEMNVSTLELGDSALYLCASSSGDHSYNEQFFGPGTRLTVL.

A few counts support this clonotype. This chain uses TRBV7-9 with TRBJ1-1, with 9 bases identical to TRBD1. This CDR3 contains 17 residues. The germline V gene encodes CDR1 SEHNR and CDR2 FQNEAQ (reference sequence). J was trimmed by 5 bases and V by 1 base; bases with no gene match: 11. CDR3 amino acids: CASSLDAGQGFETEAFF. The CDR3 DNA is TGTGCCAGCAGCTTAGACGCCGGACAGGGGTTTGAGACTGAAGCTTTCTTT.

The J gene is TRBJ1-1, the V gene TRBV6-5; 7 nucleotides match TRBD1. The ends lost 0 bases at V and 5 bases at J; junction bases unmatched: 6. CDR3 size: 15 residues. Looked up from germline, CDR1 is MNHEY and CDR2 is SVGAGI. The CDR3 region is CASSYSRTGGTEAFF. CDR3 coding DNA: TGTGCCAGCAGTTACTCCCGGACAGGCGGGACTGAAGCTTTCTTT.

This clonotype has a handful of counts. This sequence joins TRBV7-2 and TRBJ2-5, with 9 bases fitting TRBD2. Germline CDR1 reads SGHTA; CDR2 reads FQGNSA. Trimming cost V 0 bases and J 2 bases; bases outside gene matches: 4. CDR3 length equals 16 residues. For the CDR3, the DNA is TGTGCCAGCAGCTTAGCGGCGGGGGGGCCTCAAGAGACCCAGTACTTC. Its translation: CASSLAAGGPQETQYF.

The rearrangement links TRBV2 to TRBJ2-3, with D maybe TRBD2 (5 bases). Germline V lookup: CDR1 SNHLY, CDR2 FYNNEI. The CDR3 sequence is 14 residues long. Trimming removed 5 bases from V and 5 bases from J, with 14 bases in between. The CDR3 DNA sequence: TGTGCCAGCAGTTCTCTATCCGAGGGAGATACGCAGTATTTT. This encodes CASSSLSEGDTQYF. The variable domain in full, with the rest retrieved from reference TRBV2 and TRBJ2-3, is EPEVTQTPSHQVTQMGQEVILRCVPISNHLYFYWYRQILGQKVEFLVSFYNNEISEKSEIFDDQFSVERPDGSNFTLKIRSTKLEDSAMYFCASSSLSEGDTQYFGPGTRLTVL.

This clonotype has a handful of counts. This chain joins TRBV3-1 and TRBJ1-6; D gene uncertain. Between the trimmed V and J ends, which lost 1 base and 6 bases, there was a span of 10 bases. Looked up from germline, CDR1 is LGHDT and CDR2 is YNNKEL (reference sequence). This CDR3 has 15 amino acids. The CDR3 spells CASSQVGQSNSPLHF. CDR3 coding DNA: TGTGCCAGCAGCCAAGTAGGCCAGAGTAATTCACCCCTCCACTTT.